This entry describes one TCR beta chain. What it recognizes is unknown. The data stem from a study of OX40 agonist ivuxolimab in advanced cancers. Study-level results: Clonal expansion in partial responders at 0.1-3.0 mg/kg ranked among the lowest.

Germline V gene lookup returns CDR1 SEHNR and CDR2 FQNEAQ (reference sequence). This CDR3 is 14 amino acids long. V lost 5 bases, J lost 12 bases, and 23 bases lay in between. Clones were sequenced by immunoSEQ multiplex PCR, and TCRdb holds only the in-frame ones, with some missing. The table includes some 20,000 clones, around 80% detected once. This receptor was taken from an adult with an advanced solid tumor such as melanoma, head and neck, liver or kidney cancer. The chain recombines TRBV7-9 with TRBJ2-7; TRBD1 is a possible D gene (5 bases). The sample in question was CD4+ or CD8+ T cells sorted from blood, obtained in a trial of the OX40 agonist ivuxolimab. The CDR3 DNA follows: TGTGCCAGCAGCCCCGACAGCTTGTTGGTATTATGGTACTTC. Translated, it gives CASSPDSLLVLWYF.